Shown below are 32 T cell receptor beta chains from a single sample sequenced in a study of CD8+CD57+ T cells in acquired aplastic anemia. All sequencing subjects had displayed CD8+CD57+ cell expansion on flow cytometry. Genomic DNA was employed as the template in profiling TCR beta VDJ and CDR3. Via MiXCR, TCRdb re-called the reads, giving one row per CDR3 protein. The data hold approximately 160,000 distinct CDR3 sequences, with around 47% observed a single time. Material for sequencing was sorted CD4+, CD8+, or CD8+CD57+ T cells (not recorded which) from PBMCs. Receptors originate from a human donor with aplastic anemia.

The chain combines TRBV20-1 with TRBJ1-2, with TRBD1 matching over 11 bases. The junction had 4 bases not matched to a gene; V was cut back by 6 bases and J by 4 bases. The CDR3 loop spans 13 amino acids. The germline V gene encodes CDR1 DFQATT and CDR2 SNEGSKA (reference sequence). The CDR3 DNA reads TGCAGTGCGCGGACAGGGGGCACCTATGGCTACACCTTC. Translation: CSARTGGTYGYTF.

The chain carries TRBV29-1 and TRBJ2-5; TRBD1 aligns across 7 bases. V lost 6 bases, J lost 2 bases, and 12 bases stayed unmatched. This CDR3 is 15 amino acids long. From germline, CDR1 is SQVTM and CDR2 ANQGSEA. The CDR3 DNA follows: TGCAGCGTCGAGTACAGGGGAGCTTTACAAGAGACCCAGTACTTC. Its protein is CSVEYRGALQETQYF.

This clonotype was seen at least ten times. V usage is TRBV28 and J usage is TRBJ2-3; a possible D gene is TRBD1 (5 bases). This CDR3 is built from 13 residues. Trimming removed 7 bases from V and 3 bases from J, with 11 bases in between. From germline, CDR1 is MDHEN and CDR2 SYDVKM. The CDR3: CASKGRATDTQYF. CDR3 in DNA: TGTGCCAGCAAAGGCAGGGCGACAGATACGCAGTATTTT.

The CDR3 spells CASSQGRVNEKLFF. The CDR3 region has the DNA TGTGCCAGCAGCCAGGGACGGGTAAATGAAAAACTGTTTTTT. The chain carries TRBV7-8 and TRBJ1-4; a possible D gene is TRBD1 (5 bases). In germline, CDR1 is SGHVS, CDR2 FQNEAQ. Trimming left V 5 bases short and J 5 bases short, with 12 bases between. CDR3 length equals 14 residues.

The sample holds many counts of this clonotype. The chain employs TRBV6-1 and TRBJ2-1, with D hard to call. The CDR3 covers 11 residues. The V and J ends lost 6 bases and 4 bases respectively, with 4 bases between them. Germline CDR1 is MNHNS and CDR2 is SASEGT. The CDR3 is CASRLYNEQFF. The CDR3 DNA follows: TGTGCCAGCAGGCTTTACAATGAGCAGTTCTTC.

This clonotype was seen repeatedly, ten times or more. The V gene is TRBV7-2, the J gene TRBJ1-4, with 10 bases fitting TRBD1. Per the germline V gene, CDR1 is SGHTA and CDR2 is FQGNSA. The CDR3 has 14 residues. The J segment lost 7 bases and the V segment lost 3 bases, leaving 2 bases of the junction unmatched. CDR3 bases: TGTGCCAGCAGCTTGACAGGGGGCGTTGAAAAACTGTTTTTT. Its protein product is CASSLTGGVEKLFF.

The sample holds many counts of this clonotype. The chain employs TRBV14 and TRBJ2-1; 8 bases match TRBD2. The V gene end was trimmed by 4 bases and the J gene end by 11 bases; junction bases not matched to a gene: 7. Germline loops: CDR1 SGHDN, CDR2 FVKESK. The CDR3 is made up of 13 amino acids. The CDR3 coding sequence is TGTGCCAGCAGCCCGAGGGTAGCGGGGAAGCAGTTCTTC. Translating gives CASSPRVAGKQFF.

This clonotype has at least ten counts. The chain has TRBV12-3 or TRBV12-4 and TRBJ1-6; 9 bases map to TRBD1. This CDR3 is 16 amino acids long. Losses at the gene ends were 8 bases for V and 10 bases for J; bases not matched to a gene: 15. The CDR3 DNA follows: TGTGCCAGCGGAGGACCCCGGGGACAGGGTACGTCACCCCTCCACTTT. Translated: CASGGPRGQGTSPLHF.

The J gene is TRBJ2-7, the V gene TRBV7-2; no firm D call. Germline V gene sequence: CDR1 SGHTA, CDR2 FQGNSA. Trimming shortened V by 0 bases and J by 7 bases, and 7 bases separated the two germline ends. The CDR3 is 12 amino acids. The CDR3 nucleotides read TGTGCCAGCAGCTTAGCCCCGGGTGAGCAGTACTTC. Its protein is CASSLAPGEQYF.

The table lists this clonotype with many counts. The chain is built from TRBV24-1 and TRBJ2-3; a weak D match, TRBD2 (7 bases). The CDR3 consists of 15 residues. V was trimmed by 6 bases and J by 0 bases, leaving 12 bases between them. Germline lookup yields CDR1 KGHDR and CDR2 SFDVKD. CDR3 DNA sequence: TGTGCCACCAGTTCGGGGGGCGTTAGCACAGATACGCAGTATTTT. Residues: CATSSGGVSTDTQYF.

About this clonotype: Here the CDR3 omits its conserved ending phenylalanine or tryptophan, so a read error is the likely source. Because the CDR3's place on the DNA is in doubt, the DNA is left out and the CDR3 is given as listed by TCRdb. The chain is built from TRBV10-3 and TRBJ2-7; the table's D call of TRBD2 was not tested on the DNA. CDR1 is ENHRY, CDR2 SYGVKD, per germline. The CDR3 numbers 9 amino acids, ends counted. The CDR3 spells CAIAAQRNT.

Comments on this clonotype: Possible read error: a much larger clone is one base away. Because the CDR3 is missing its conserved closing phenylalanine or tryptophan, this is likely a read error. The rearrangement uses TRBV11-2 and TRBJ2-5; D remains unclear. The CDR3 has 14 amino acids. V lost 2 bases to trimming and J lost 4 bases, with 11 bases between them. The V gene's germline CDR1 is SGHAT and CDR2 FQNNGV. In DNA, the CDR3 is TGTGCCAGCAGCTTACTTCTAGGGCCAGAGACCCAGTACCTC. This encodes CASSLLLGPETQYL.

In this sample, this clonotype turned up a few times. CDR3 loop: CSARDGDRDYEQYF. The DNA for the CDR3 is TGCAGTGCTAGAGATGGGGACAGGGACTACGAGCAGTACTTC. The chain has TRBV20-1 and TRBJ2-7, with 9 bases that match TRBD1. The CDR3 totals 14 residues. V dropped 0 bases and J dropped 3; count of bases not matched to a gene: 3. Germline CDR1 DFQATT, CDR2 SNEGSKA (reference sequence).

On this clonotype itself: This may stem from a read error, because a much larger clone lies one nucleotide away. This chain joins TRBV4-2 and TRBJ1-3, with D perhaps matching TRBD1 (6 bases). Germline V lookup: CDR1 LGHNA, CDR2 YNFKEQ. The CDR3 consists of 15 residues. The CDR3 spells CASSQDLATGDTIHF. In DNA form, the CDR3 reads TGTGCCAGCAGCCAAGATTTGGCCACGGGGGACACCATACATTTT.

V gene TRBV6-1 combines with J gene TRBJ1-6; possibly TRBD1 for D (6 bases). CDR1 is MNHNS and CDR2 is SASEGT in the germline V gene. Trimming took off 3 bases at V and 9 bases at J, with 12 bases between the two ends. CDR3 length: 14 amino acids. Here the CDR3 reads CASSDWQGSSPLHF. The CDR3 DNA is TGTGCCAGCAGTGATTGGCAGGGGAGTTCACCCCTCCACTTT.

The chain employs TRBV7-9 and TRBJ2-4, with 8 nucleotides matching TRBD2. With V trimmed by 3 bases and J by 0 bases, 7 bases remained unmatched. The CDR3 covers 17 residues. The germline gives CDR1 SEHNR, CDR2 FQNEAQ (reference sequence). CDR3 residues: CASSFSRSGRAKNIQYF. In DNA form, the CDR3 reads TGTGCCAGCAGCTTTAGTCGAAGCGGGAGAGCCAAAAACATTCAGTACTTC.

J is TRBJ1-4 and V is TRBV5-5; D is unresolved. Germline CDR1 and CDR2: SGHKS and YYEKEE (reference sequence). V lost 0 bases and J lost 9, with 9 bases in between. This CDR3 region has 13 residues. The CDR3 DNA follows: TGTGCCAGCAGCTTGGAAGCAGGAAAAAAACTGTTTTTT. This gives the protein CASSLEAGKKLFF.

CDR3 loop: CASSIEDRMSYEQYF. The DNA of the CDR3 is TGTGCCAGTAGTATCGAGGACAGGATGTCCTACGAGCAGTACTTC. This chain connects TRBV19 to TRBJ2-7; 7 nucleotides align to TRBD1. Trimming removed 3 bases from V and 1 base from J; junction bases left unmatched: 6. This CDR3 comprises 15 residues. Germline V gene sequence: CDR1 LNHDA, CDR2 SQIVND (reference sequence).

V gene TRBV7-2 combines with J gene TRBJ2-5, with a tentative D call TRBD1 (5 bases). CDR3 size: 14 residues. Trimming cost V 1 base and J 4 bases, with 10 bases left between them. The germline V gene has CDR1 SGHTA and CDR2 FQGNSA. CDR3 amino acids: CASSLDYRGETQYF. For the CDR3, the DNA is TGTGCCAGCAGCTTAGATTATAGGGGAGAGACCCAGTACTTC.

The chain has TRBV20-1 and TRBJ2-7; D may be TRBD1 or TRBD2 (5 bases each). Germline V gene data show CDR1 as DFQATT and CDR2 as SNEGSKA (reference sequence). The CDR3 contains 15 residues. Between the trimmed V and J ends, which lost 6 bases and 0 bases, there was a span of 18 bases. CDR3 loop: CSAPLGTDLSYEQYF. The DNA for the CDR3 is TGCAGTGCCCCCCTTGGGACCGATCTCTCCTACGAGCAGTACTTC.

The chain recombines TRBV11-1 with TRBJ2-1; 9 positions match TRBD1. J lost 5 bases, V lost 3 bases, and 5 bases had no gene match. The CDR3 has 15 amino acids. In germline, CDR1 is SGHAT, CDR2 FQDESV (reference sequence). The CDR3 DNA follows: TGTGCCAGCAGCTTGCCGGGACAGGGTGACAATGAGCAGTTCTTC. It codes for CASSLPGQGDNEQFF.

The V and J genes are TRBV20-1 and TRBJ2-1; possibly TRBD1 or TRBD2 for D (5 bases each). Trimming pared 3 bases from V and 4 bases from J, leaving 7 bases between. The CDR3 covers 12 residues. Per germline, CDR1 DFQATT and CDR2 SNEGSKA (reference sequence). This chain's CDR3 is CSARGVYNEQFF. The CDR3 DNA follows: TGCAGTGCTAGGGGGGTTTACAATGAGCAGTTCTTC.

There are a few counts of this clonotype. A single base separates this from a much larger clone, so it may be a read error. This CDR3 is CASSGGVAGGYSEQFF. CDR3 nucleotides: TGTGCCAGCAGTGGGGGGGTAGCGGGAGGCTACAGTGAGCAGTTCTTC. This chain connects TRBV2 to TRBJ2-1; 10 bases agree with TRBD2. The CDR3 length is 16 residues. Germline V gene lookup returns CDR1 SNHLY and CDR2 FYNNEI.

This chain links TRBV29-1 with TRBJ2-3; D is ambiguous. Germline-derived CDR1 and CDR2 are SQVTM and ANQGSEA. V was pared by 3 bases and J by 0 bases, with 10 bases between. CDR3 size: 14 residues. The CDR3 here is CSVDSTTSTDTQYF. The CDR3 bases are TGCAGCGTTGATTCGACGACAAGCACAGATACGCAGTATTTT.

Points on this clonotype: Relative to the germline gene, one junction end is altered; a read error may explain this. The chain is built from TRBV19 and TRBJ1-5; 7 bases align to TRBD1. This CDR3 comprises 15 residues. Germline V CDR1 and CDR2: LNHDA, SQIVND (reference sequence). The CDR3 bases are TGTGCCTGTAGTACTTCGGGACAGCTTAATCAGCCCCAGCATTTT. Protein sequence: CACSTSGQLNQPQHF.

The table lists this clonotype with a few counts. V usage is TRBV19 and J usage is TRBJ1-6, with D perhaps matching TRBD1 (5 bases). CDR3 length: 14 residues. The germline V gene encodes CDR1 LNHDA and CDR2 SQIVND (reference sequence). V gave up 7 bases and J gave up 6 bases, with 13 bases separating them. CDR3 nucleotide sequence: TGTGCCAGTACCTTTGACAGTCTTAATTCACCCCTCCACTTT. It specifies CASTFDSLNSPLHF.

The table lists this clonotype with a few counts. This may be a read error: a much more frequent sequence differs by one nucleotide. Since the CDR3 does not end with the conserved phenylalanine or tryptophan, this likely comes from a read error. The chain joins TRBV6-1 to TRBJ2-7; TRBD1 matches 7 bases. With V trimmed by 10 bases and J by 9 bases, 15 bases remained unmatched. Germline lookup yields CDR1 MNHNS and CDR2 SASEGT. The CDR3 sequence is 13 residues long. CDR3 sequence: CATSGGPLSGQYL. CDR3 sequence (DNA): TGTGCCACCTCAGGGGGTCCCCTTTCGGGGCAGTACCTC.

This clonotype occurred many times. V and J are TRBV30 and TRBJ1-6; D remains unclear. The germline V gene has CDR1 GTSNPN and CDR2 SVGIG (reference sequence). The CDR3 loop spans 11 amino acids. Deletions cut 5 bases from V and 11 bases from J, with 10 bases between. CDR3 sequence: CAWSSGAPLHF. The CDR3, as DNA: TGTGCCTGGTCTTCTGGCGCACCCCTCCACTTT.

This clonotype was counted a few times. The germline gene is not matched at one end of the junction; a read error may be the cause. The rearrangement uses TRBV3-1 and TRBJ1-2, with D possibly TRBD1 on 5 matching bases. The CDR3 runs 14 residues. CDR1 is LGHDT, CDR2 YNNKEL, per germline (reference sequence). The CDR3 region has the DNA TGTGCCAGCAGCCAAGGGAGACAGTACTATGGCCACACCTTC. It codes for CASSQGRQYYGHTF. Full variable domain (missing parts from reference TRBV3-1 and TRBJ1-2): DTAVSQTPKYLVTQMGNDKSIKCEQNLGHDTMYWYKQDSKKFLKIMFSYNNKELIINETVPNRFSPKSPDKAHLNLHINSLELGDSAVYFCASSQGRQYYGHTFGSGTRLTVV.

At least ten counts were recorded for this clonotype. The chain is built from TRBV19 and TRBJ1-1, with a weak D call TRBD1 (5 bases). The V end lost 6 bases, the J end lost 2 bases, and 19 bases lay between the germline ends. The CDR3 extends over 16 amino acids. CDR1 is LNHDA, CDR2 SQIVND, per germline (reference sequence). The CDR3 bases are TGTGCCAGTAGCCCCGGCTCGGGGCGGGGAAACACTGAAGCTTTCTTT. Encoded protein: CASSPGSGRGNTEAFF.

This clonotype was counted between two and nine times. The chain recombines TRBV10-3 with TRBJ2-5; 11 bases are shared with TRBD2. The CDR3 consists of 15 residues. V trimming: 4 bases; J trimming: 5 bases; junction bases outside the gene matches: 6. Germline CDR1 reads ENHRY; CDR2 reads SYGVKD. The CDR3 sequence: CAISGLAGGVETQYF. The CDR3 region has the DNA TGTGCCATCAGTGGGCTAGCGGGGGGCGTGGAGACCCAGTACTTC.

The table lists this clonotype with many counts. The rearrangement joins TRBV6-5 to TRBJ2-7, with TRBD1 matching over 8 bases. The CDR3 consists of 16 residues. Germline V gives CDR1 MNHEY, CDR2 SVGAGI. V was clipped by 0 bases and J by 7 bases; unmatched bases: 11. DNA for the CDR3: TGTGCCAGCAGTTACTCGAGGTTGACAGGGGAATGGGAGCAGTACTTC. Encoded protein: CASSYSRLTGEWEQYF.